Detailed here is one TCR beta chain. This clone was observed a few times. Its recognized antigen is unknown. No base qualities exist here, and no much larger clone lies one base off it. The data derive from a study of CD8+ T cells in alopecia areata (dated by TCRdb to 2016 to 2018). As for the study more broadly: Treated patients were enrolled in an open-label pilot trial of oral tofacitinib, 5 to 10 mg twice daily, for moderate-to-severe alopecia areata. Patients stayed on tofacitinib for 6 to 18 months and then had 6 months of follow-up off drug so that delayed response and recurrence could be assessed. High-throughput TCRbeta sequencing was used to examine T cell clonal expansion in alopecia areata in both the C3H/HeJ mouse model and human patients. Scalp tissue and sorted CD4+ and CD8+ peripheral blood T cells from patchy and totalis/universalis alopecia areata patients and from healthy controls were covered by human TCRbeta sequencing. Patients on tofacitinib were biopsied at baseline and after 4 and 24 weeks of treatment, and several of the patients also had a later scalp biopsy. Scalp clonality was compared across normal scalp (n=4), patchy alopecia areata scalp (n=8), and alopecia totalis/universalis scalp (n=8). RNA was obtained with the PAXgene miRNA kit for fixed scalp, the miRNeasy kit for PBMCs, and the RNeasy kit for mouse skin. immunoSEQ multiplex PCR using 35 Vbeta forward primers and 13 Jbeta reverse primers was used to amplify TCRbeta CDR3 regions. The paper's findings and limits, for the study overall: Scalp TCR repertoire analysis is complicated because resident alphabeta T cells in normal human skin are also sequenced, whereas mouse skin is dominated by gammadelta T cells. Compared with normal scalp, lesional scalp, particularly in alopecia totalis/universalis, had higher clonality and more expanded CD8+ clones, which suggests antigenic drive. Compared with mice, TCR sequences shared between patients were less clear, possibly partly because of HLA diversity across the patient population.

From alopecia areata patients, peripheral blood was collected along with lesional scalp punch biopsies. PBMCs were isolated by density centrifugation and stained for CD3, CD4 and CD8, and CD4+ and CD8+ T cells were sorted on a FACSAria. V and J are truncated by 7 bases and 1 base respectively, leaving an intervening sequence of 16 bases. For CDR1 and CDR2, the germline V gene (reference sequence) lists LNHDA and SQIVND. The CDR3 has 15 amino acids, counting the end cysteine and phenylalanine. Only the CDR3 region is kept as DNA, spanning 45 bases read in frame from base 1. Libraries were prepared through the immunoSEQ multiplex PCR assay. For TCR sequencing, RNA was extracted from every sample and reverse transcribed into cDNA to serve as template. SuperScript III was used for first-strand cDNA synthesis, primed with a 2:1 mix of oligo-dT and random hexamers. A synthetic immune receptor repertoire was used to gauge amplification bias, and whatever bias remained was removed computationally. The original pipeline was this. Raw reads were preprocessed to remove errors, and CDR3 was defined according to IMGT conventions as the region from the conserved cysteine to phenylalanine. Clonality was calculated as 1 minus Shannon entropy normalized by log2 of the number of productive unique TCRs. CD4 or CD8 identity of scalp clones was inferred by cross-referencing scalp TCRbeta sequences with sorted blood CD4 and CD8 repertoires. In TCRdb, the immuneACCESS table is reduced to in-frame sequences with V and J assigned. These tables do not hold every clone; where another copy was compared, an unresolved V gene accounts for under half, and the others remain unexplained. D and trimming were read from the DNA, whereas the V and J calls and clone size are those reported in that table. This sample holds approximately 150,000 clones; more than 40% were observed only once. The top ten hold about 6.8% of the sample.

Sequenced: CD4+ T cells sorted from blood. This sequence was found in a human donor with alopecia areata. The chain is encoded by TRBV19 joined to TRBJ2-5; TRBD1 is possibly the D segment (6 matching bases). The CDR3 loop reads CASNGIDRPQETQYF. The DNA reads TGTGCCAGTAACGGGATAGACAGGCCCCAAGAGACCCAGTACTTC. With the portions outside the CDR3 filled from the reference TRBV19 and TRBJ2-5 genes, the complete variable region becomes DGGITQSPKYLFRKEGQNVTLSCEQNLNHDAMYWYRQDPGQGLRLIYYSQIVNDFQKGDIAEGYSVSREKKESFPLTVTSAQKNPTAFYLCASNGIDRPQETQYFGPGTRLLVL.